In this sample, the clone carrying this T cell receptor beta chain turned up a few times. Per the original data handling: It was from reference gene primer amplification that nucleated cell counts were estimated. Profiling relied on immunoSEQ multiplex PCR, and the TCRdb table lists in-frame clones only, not all of them. The V and J calls and clone size were taken over from that table, and D and trimming were inferred from the DNA. The data show about 200,000 clones, around nine tenths seen once. The data derive from a study of blood T cell repertoires in COVID-19. Study-wide context: Both acute and convalescent COVID-19 samples were obtained from the United States, Italy and Spain. T cells, B-cell-depleted T cells, or PBMCs supplied cDNA or gDNA.

CDR1 and CDR2 from the germline V gene are SGHKS and YYEKEE (reference sequence). The CDR3 is 11 residues long. Trimming cost V 5 bases and J 15 bases, with 12 bases left between them. Specimen: peripheral blood. This sequence joins TRBV5-5 and TRBJ1-6; D gene ambiguous. The source is a man in his 60s with active or convalescent COVID-19. CDR3 nucleotide sequence: TGTGCCAGCAGGAATTATGACTTCCTCCACTTT. Its translation: CASRNYDFLHF.